Sequencing of this TCR beta chain was carried out in a study of cytomegalovirus exposure and HLA in healthy donors. PCR employed 60 Vbeta and 13 Jbeta primers. The repertoire was sequenced with immunoSEQ multiplex PCR; TCRdb's copy has only in-frame clones and lacks some. The data show fewer than 200,000 clones, 70% to 90% seen once. Study-wide results and limits: Apparent HLA restriction characterized most CMV-associated TCR beta chains in a later analysis. Across HLA loci, a later analysis found differing TCR association rates, with DRB1 most and HLA-C fewest. TCR beta chains numbering more than 150 were designated cytomegalovirus-associated.

Remarks on this clone: What it recognizes is unknown.

V was pared by 1 base and J by 5 bases, with 13 bases of the junction left unmatched. This CDR3 is 19 amino acids long. CDR1 LNHDA and CDR2 SQIVND come from the germline V gene (reference sequence). The material sequenced was PBMCs. The sequence came from a man between 25 and 39 years old in good health and CMV-seropositive. The chain links TRBV19 to TRBJ2-7; 14 bases are a match to TRBD2. CDR3 in amino acids: CASSIGGAGTSGRADEQYF. For the CDR3, the DNA is TGTGCCAGTAGTATAGGCGGAGCTGGGACTAGCGGGAGAGCCGACGAGCAGTACTTC.